These T cell receptor beta chains were read from a single sample in a study of T cells in Graves' hyperthyroidism and ophthalmopathy. Via MiXCR, TCRdb re-called the multiplex PCR reads, giving one row per CDR3 protein. The table has 270,000 or so distinct CDR3 sequences, 12% to 15% seen once; the top ten hold around 31%. The sequenced sample was blood. The receptors originated from a woman aged 45 to 65 with Graves' hyperthyroidism that later progressed to Graves' ophthalmopathy. The CDR3 runs from the conserved cysteine through the conserved F or W.

V gene,J gene,CDR3 protein
TRBV20-1,TRBJ2-7,CSARLSGQGISYEQYF
TRBV5-5,TRBJ2-2,CASSSRLAGGGELFF
TRBV3-1,TRBJ1-5,CASSQLLAGPQHF
TRBV14,TRBJ2-2,CASLGTGELFF
TRBV28,TRBJ2-7,CASSRIQGNYEQYF
TRBV5-1,TRBJ2-3,CASQRGGSTDTQYF
TRBV5-1,TRBJ1-1,CASRAKQGNTEAFF
TRBV5-1,TRBJ2-1,CASRPPGLALGGQFF
TRBV5-1,TRBJ2-5,CASSFGNGQGQETQYF
TRBV7-8,TRBJ2-3,CASNVPGRGGFTDTQYF
TRBV20-1,TRBJ2-1,CSARVFSYNEQFF
TRBV18,TRBJ2-1,CASSPGGSFMDEQFF
TRBV2,TRBJ2-1,CASSNTGRNEQFF
TRBV28,TRBJ2-7,CASSGRSTVGYEQYF
TRBV7-8,TRBJ2-7,CASSLAYRGDEQYF
TRBV20-1,TRBJ1-2,CSARDTGTAANYGYTF
TRBV24-1,TRBJ1-5,CATSDHRGSGNQPQHF
TRBV3-1,TRBJ2-2,CASSQGLAGVGGELFF
TRBV6-2/TRBV6-3,TRBJ2-1,CASSYGLQGGVQRSYSYNERFF
TRBV11-1,TRBJ2-7,CASSLAALAGAYEQYF
TRBV6-1,TRBJ2-2,CASSGAPSGSGWELFF
TRBV20-1,TRBJ2-1,CSARVSWTAGGNEQFF
TRBV19,TRBJ1-5,CASRDGLNQPQHF
TRBV12-3/TRBV12-4,TRBJ1-5,CASSLQVSSISSNQPQHF
TRBV5-1,TRBJ1-2,CASSQRPGVGYGYTF
TRBV2,TRBJ2-1,CASERDTLANEQFF
TRBV27,TRBJ1-2,CASSREGQNGYTF
TRBV28,TRBJ2-7,CASTSSSGRTYEQYF
TRBV7-8,TRBJ1-5,CASSLRGQGNPNQPQHF
TRBV4-1,TRBJ2-7,CASSQDETALYEQYF
TRBV19,TRBJ2-7,CASMVSGGYEQYF
TRBV28,TRBJ2-7,CASSVGDGTYEQYF
TRBV2,TRBJ2-4,CASSQSLASGRNIQYF